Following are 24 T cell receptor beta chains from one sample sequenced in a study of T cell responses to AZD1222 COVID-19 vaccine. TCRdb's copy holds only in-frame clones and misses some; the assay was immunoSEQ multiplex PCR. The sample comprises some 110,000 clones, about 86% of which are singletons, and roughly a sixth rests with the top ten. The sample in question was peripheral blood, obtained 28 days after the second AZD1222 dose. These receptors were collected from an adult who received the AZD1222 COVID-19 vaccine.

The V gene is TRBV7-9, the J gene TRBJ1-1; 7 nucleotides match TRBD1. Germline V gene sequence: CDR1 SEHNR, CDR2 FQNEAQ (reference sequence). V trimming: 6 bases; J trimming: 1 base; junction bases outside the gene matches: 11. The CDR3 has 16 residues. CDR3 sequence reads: CASRQTGVSANTEAFF. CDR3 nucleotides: TGTGCCAGCAGGCAAACAGGGGTCTCGGCGAACACTGAAGCTTTCTTT.

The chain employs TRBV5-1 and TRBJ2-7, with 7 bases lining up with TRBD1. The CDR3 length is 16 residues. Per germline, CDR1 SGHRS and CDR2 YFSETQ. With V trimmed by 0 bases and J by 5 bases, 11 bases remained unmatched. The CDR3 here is CASSLVLRDRDHEQYF. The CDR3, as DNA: TGCGCCAGCAGCTTGGTCCTCCGTGACAGGGACCACGAGCAGTACTTC.

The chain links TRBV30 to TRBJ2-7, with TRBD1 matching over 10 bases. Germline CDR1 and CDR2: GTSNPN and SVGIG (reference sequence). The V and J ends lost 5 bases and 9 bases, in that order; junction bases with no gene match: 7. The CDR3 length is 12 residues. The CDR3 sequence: CAWSRQGAGQYF. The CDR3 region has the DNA TGTGCCTGGTCCCGACAGGGGGCCGGGCAGTACTTC. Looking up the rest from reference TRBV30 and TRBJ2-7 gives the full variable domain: SQTIHQWPATLVQPVGSPLSLECTVEGTSNPNLYWYRQAAGRGLQLLFYSVGIGQISSEVPQNLSASRPQDRQFILSSKKLLLSDSGFYLCAWSRQGAGQYFGPGTRLTVT.

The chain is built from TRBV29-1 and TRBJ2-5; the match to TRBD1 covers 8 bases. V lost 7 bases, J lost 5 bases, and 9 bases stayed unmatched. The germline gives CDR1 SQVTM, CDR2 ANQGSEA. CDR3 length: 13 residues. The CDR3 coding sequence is TGCAGCGGGGGACGACAGGGGTCGGAGACCCAGTACTTC. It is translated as CSGGRQGSETQYF.

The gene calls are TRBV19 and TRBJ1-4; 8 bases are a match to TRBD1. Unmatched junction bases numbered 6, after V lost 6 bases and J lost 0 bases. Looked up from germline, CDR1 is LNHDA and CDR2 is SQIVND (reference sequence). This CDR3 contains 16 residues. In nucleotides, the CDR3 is TGTGCCAGTAGGGACGACAGGGGAGCAACTAATGAAAAACTGTTTTTT. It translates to CASRDDRGATNEKLFF.

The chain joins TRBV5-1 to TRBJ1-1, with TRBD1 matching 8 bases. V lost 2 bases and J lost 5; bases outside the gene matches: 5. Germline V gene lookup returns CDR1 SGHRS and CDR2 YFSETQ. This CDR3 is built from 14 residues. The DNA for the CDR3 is TGCGCCAGCAGCTTCGGGGGACAGGTAACTGAAGCTTTCTTT. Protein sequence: CASSFGGQVTEAFF.

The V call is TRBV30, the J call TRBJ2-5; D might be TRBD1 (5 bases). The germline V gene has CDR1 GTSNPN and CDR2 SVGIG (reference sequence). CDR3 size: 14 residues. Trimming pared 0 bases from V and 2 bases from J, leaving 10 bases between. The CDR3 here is CAWSVDRRQETQYF. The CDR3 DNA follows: TGTGCCTGGAGTGTAGACAGAAGACAAGAGACCCAGTACTTC.

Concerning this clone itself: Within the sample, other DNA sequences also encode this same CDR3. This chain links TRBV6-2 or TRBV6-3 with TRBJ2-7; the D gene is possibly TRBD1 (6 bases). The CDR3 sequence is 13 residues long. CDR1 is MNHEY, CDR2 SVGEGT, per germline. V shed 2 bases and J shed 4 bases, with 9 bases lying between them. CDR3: CASSYGTRYEQYF. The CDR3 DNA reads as TGTGCCAGCAGTTACGGGACAAGATACGAGCAGTACTTC.

The CDR3 DNA follows: TGTGCCAGCAGTTCTTCAGGACCGGGCGAAAAACTGTTTTTT. Translation gives CASSSSGPGEKLFF. This sequence joins TRBV28 and TRBJ1-4; D call uncertain. CDR1 is MDHEN, CDR2 SYDVKM, per germline. This CDR3 contains 14 residues. V lost 4 bases and J lost 8, with 14 bases in between. Supplemented by reference TRBV28 and TRBJ1-4, the full variable domain reads DVKVTQSSRYLVKRTGEKVFLECVQDMDHENMFWYRQDPGLGLRLIYFSYDVKMKEKGDIPEGYSVSREKKERFSLILESASTNQTSMYLCASSSSGPGEKLFFGSGTQLSVL.

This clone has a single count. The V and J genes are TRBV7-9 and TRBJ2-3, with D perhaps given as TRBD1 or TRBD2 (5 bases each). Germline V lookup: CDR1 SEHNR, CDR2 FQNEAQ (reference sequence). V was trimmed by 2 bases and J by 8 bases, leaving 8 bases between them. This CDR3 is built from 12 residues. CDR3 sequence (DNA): TGTGCCAGCAGCTTAACCGGGGCTACGCAGTATTTT. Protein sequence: CASSLTGATQYF.

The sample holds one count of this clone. The CDR3 reads CASRGGGASSGYTF. The CDR3 region has the DNA TGTGCCAGCAGGGGGGGAGGGGCTTCATCTGGCTACACCTTC. J is TRBJ1-2 and V is TRBV7-2; tentative D call: TRBD1 (5 bases). Germline CDR1 and CDR2: SGHTA and FQGNSA. Trimming cost V 6 bases and J 7 bases, with 18 bases left between them. The CDR3 loop spans 14 amino acids.

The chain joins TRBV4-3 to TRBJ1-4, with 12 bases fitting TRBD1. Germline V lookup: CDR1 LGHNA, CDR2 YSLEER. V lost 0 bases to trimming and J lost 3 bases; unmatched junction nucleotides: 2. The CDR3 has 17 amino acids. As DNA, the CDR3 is TGCGCCAGCAGCCAAGACGGGACAGGGGGCTCTAATGAAAAACTGTTTTTT. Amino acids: CASSQDGTGGSNEKLFF.

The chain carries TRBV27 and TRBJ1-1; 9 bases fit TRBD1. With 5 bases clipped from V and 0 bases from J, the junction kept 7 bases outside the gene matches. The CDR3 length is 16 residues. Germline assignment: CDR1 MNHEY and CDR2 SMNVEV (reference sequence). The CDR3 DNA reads TGTGCCAGCAGTCCCGTACAGGGGGCCCTGAACACTGAAGCTTTCTTT. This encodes CASSPVQGALNTEAFF.

Here the CDR3 reads CASSLGQQETQYF. CDR3 nucleotide sequence: TGTGCCAGCAGCCTCGGCCAACAAGAGACCCAGTACTTC. This rearrangement joins TRBV5-4 to TRBJ2-5; D remains ambiguous. CDR1 and CDR2 from the germline V gene are SGHNT and YYREEE (reference sequence). CDR3 length equals 13 residues. V was shortened by 4 bases and J by 2 bases, with 9 bases between the two germline ends.

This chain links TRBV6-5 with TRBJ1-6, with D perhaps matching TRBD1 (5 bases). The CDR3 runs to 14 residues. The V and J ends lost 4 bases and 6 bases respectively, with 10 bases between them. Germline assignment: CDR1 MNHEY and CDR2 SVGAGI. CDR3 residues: CASSLGRINSPLHF. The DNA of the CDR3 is TGTGCCAGCAGTTTGGGACGGATTAATTCACCCCTCCACTTT.

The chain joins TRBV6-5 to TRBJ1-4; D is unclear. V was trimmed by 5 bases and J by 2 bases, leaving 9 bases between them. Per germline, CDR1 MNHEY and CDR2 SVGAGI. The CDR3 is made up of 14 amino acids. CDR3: CASSHTVTNEKLFF. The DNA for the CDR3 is TGTGCCAGCAGTCACACAGTTACTAATGAAAAACTGTTTTTT.

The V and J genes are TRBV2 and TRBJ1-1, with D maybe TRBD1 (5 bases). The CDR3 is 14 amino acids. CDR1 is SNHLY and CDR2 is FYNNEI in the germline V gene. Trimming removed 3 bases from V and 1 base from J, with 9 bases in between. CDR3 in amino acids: CASSESGANTEAFF. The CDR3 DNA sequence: TGTGCCAGCAGTGAGAGCGGGGCGAACACTGAAGCTTTCTTT.

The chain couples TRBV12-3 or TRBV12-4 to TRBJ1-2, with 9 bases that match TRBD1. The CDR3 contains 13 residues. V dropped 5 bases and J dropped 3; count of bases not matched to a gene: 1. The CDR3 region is CASSDRGDYGYTF. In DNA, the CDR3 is TGTGCCAGCAGTGACAGGGGGGACTATGGCTACACCTTC.

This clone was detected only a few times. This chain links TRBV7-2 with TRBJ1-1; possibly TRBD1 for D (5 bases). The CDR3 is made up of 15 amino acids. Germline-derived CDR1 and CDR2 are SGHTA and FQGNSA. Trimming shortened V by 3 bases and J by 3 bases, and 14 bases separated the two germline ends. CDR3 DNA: TGTGCCAGCAGCTTCGGGAGGGGCAGGGACACTGAAGCTTTCTTT. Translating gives CASSFGRGRDTEAFF.

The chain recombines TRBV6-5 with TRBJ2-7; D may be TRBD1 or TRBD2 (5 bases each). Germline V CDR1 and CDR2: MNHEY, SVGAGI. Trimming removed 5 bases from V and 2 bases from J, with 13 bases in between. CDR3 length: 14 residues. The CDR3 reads CASSPGPRTYEQYF. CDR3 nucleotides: TGTGCCAGCAGTCCGGGACCCCGGACCTACGAGCAGTACTTC.

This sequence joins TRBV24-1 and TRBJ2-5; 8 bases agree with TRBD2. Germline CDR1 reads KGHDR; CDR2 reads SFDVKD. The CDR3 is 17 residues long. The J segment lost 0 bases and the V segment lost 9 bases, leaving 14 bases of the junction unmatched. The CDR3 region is CATSEAGAANDQETQYF. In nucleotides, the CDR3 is TGTGCCACCTCAGAAGCGGGGGCCGCAAACGACCAAGAGACCCAGTACTTC.

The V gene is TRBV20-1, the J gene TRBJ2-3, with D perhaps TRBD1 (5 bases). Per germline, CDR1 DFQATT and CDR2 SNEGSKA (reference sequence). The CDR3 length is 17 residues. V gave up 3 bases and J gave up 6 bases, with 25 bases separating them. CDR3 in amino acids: CSASNPAGRFLVDTQYF. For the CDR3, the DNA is TGCAGTGCTAGTAACCCGGCAGGGCGTTTTCTGGTGGATACGCAGTATTTT.

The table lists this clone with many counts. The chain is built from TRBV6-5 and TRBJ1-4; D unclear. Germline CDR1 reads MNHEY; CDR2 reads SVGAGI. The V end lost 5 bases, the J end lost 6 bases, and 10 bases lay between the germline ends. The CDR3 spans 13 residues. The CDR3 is CASSLGTYEKLFF. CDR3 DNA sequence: TGTGCCAGCAGTCTGGGAACCTATGAAAAACTGTTTTTT.

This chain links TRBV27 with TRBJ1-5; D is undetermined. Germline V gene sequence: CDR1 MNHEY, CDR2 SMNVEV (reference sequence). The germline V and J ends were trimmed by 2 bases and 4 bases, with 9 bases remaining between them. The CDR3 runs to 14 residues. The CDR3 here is CASSLVAINQPQHF. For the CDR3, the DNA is TGTGCCAGCAGTTTAGTGGCGATAAATCAGCCCCAGCATTTT.